The 17 T cell receptor beta chains below were found in one sample sequenced in a study of CD8+CD57+ T cells in acquired aplastic anemia (dated by TCRdb to between 2017 and 2018). The patients picked for sequencing were ones in whom flow cytometry had shown an expansion of CD8+CD57+ cells. TCRdb lists the instrument as Illumina HiSeq 2000. Genomic DNA served as template for TCR beta VDJ combination and CDR3 sequence profiling. The public reads were quality trimmed at Q25 with fastp and then assembled into clones with MiXCR by TCRdb, keeping productive beta chains. Here each entry gathers all rows of one CDR3 protein and keeps the most common genes and DNA. This sample lists more than 150,000 distinct CDR3 sequences; approximately 48% were detected once. Under 15% of the sample belongs to the ten largest clones. The sequenced sample was sorted CD4+, CD8+, or CD8+CD57+ T cells (not recorded which) from PBMCs. Receptor source: a human donor with aplastic anemia.

This clonotype was observed a few times. This sequence joins TRBV28 and TRBJ2-3; D ambiguous. In germline, CDR1 is MDHEN, CDR2 SYDVKM. The CDR3 runs 16 residues. V dropped 4 bases and J dropped 0 bases, with 14 bases sitting between them. The DNA for the CDR3 is TGTGCCAGCAGTTCCCTCAGAGAGACTAGCACAGATACGCAGTATTTT. Its translation is CASSSLRETSTDTQYF.

The CDR3 DNA sequence: TGTGCCAGCAGCCCCATAGCAGGGAACACCGGGGAGCTGTTTTTT. The encoded protein is CASSPIAGNTGELFF. This chain connects TRBV11-2 to TRBJ2-2; D not resolved. The CDR3 loop spans 15 amino acids. Trimming took off 5 bases at V and 1 base at J, with 11 bases between the two ends. Germline V gene data show CDR1 as SGHAT and CDR2 as FQNNGV.

This rearrangement joins TRBV12-3 or TRBV12-4 to TRBJ1-1; perhaps TRBD1 as D (6 bases). Trimming pared 5 bases from V and 9 bases from J, leaving 10 bases between. CDR3 length: 11 residues. The CDR3, as DNA: TGTGCCAGCAGTAAAGGGGACAAAGCTTTCTTT. This gives the protein CASSKGDKAFF.

This clonotype was found many times. This chain joins TRBV9 and TRBJ2-2; 9 bases agree with TRBD2. The trim removed 2 bases at V and 4 bases at J, leaving 3 bases unmatched. Germline V lookup: CDR1 SGDLS, CDR2 YYNGEE. This CDR3 contains 15 residues. CDR3 in DNA: TGTGCCAGCAGCGTCCTGACTAGCGGCACCGGGGAGCTGTTTTTT. This encodes CASSVLTSGTGELFF.

The chain combines TRBV24-1 with TRBJ2-2; D is possibly TRBD1 (5 bases). The V gene lost 4 bases and the J gene lost 0 bases, with 8 bases spanning the gap. Germline values: CDR1 KGHDR, CDR2 SFDVKD. This CDR3 region has 15 residues. DNA for the CDR3: TGTGCCACCAGTGACAGCAGGGCGAACACCGGGGAGCTGTTTTTT. Protein: CATSDSRANTGELFF.

The table lists this clonotype with many counts. This sequence joins TRBV19 and TRBJ1-6; 7 positions agree with TRBD1. The ends lost 3 bases at V and 7 bases at J; junction bases unmatched: 6. Germline lookup yields CDR1 LNHDA and CDR2 SQIVND (reference sequence). There are 15 residues in the CDR3. The DNA for the CDR3 is TGTGCCAGTAGTATCGGTGACAGGGCCAATTCACCCCTCCACTTT. Its protein is CASSIGDRANSPLHF.

The chain is built from TRBV10-2 and TRBJ2-7; TRBD1 matches 9 bases. Unmatched junction bases numbered 7, after V lost 6 bases and J lost 4 bases. Germline CDR1 WSHSY, CDR2 SAAADI. The CDR3 loop spans 14 amino acids. The CDR3 region has the DNA TGCGCCAGCAGCACAGGGACAGGGAGATACGAGCAGTACTTC. It codes for CASSTGTGRYEQYF.

This chain joins TRBV20-1 and TRBJ2-7; D possibly corresponds to TRBD1 (6 bases). The CDR3 contains 13 residues. Germline assignment: CDR1 DFQATT and CDR2 SNEGSKA (reference sequence). Between the trimmed V and J ends, which lost 5 bases and 2 bases, there was a span of 13 bases. The CDR3: CSAQQGPPYEQYF. As DNA, the CDR3 is TGCAGTGCTCAACAGGGTCCCCCCTACGAGCAGTACTTC.

The J gene is TRBJ2-7, the V gene TRBV25-1, with TRBD1 matching 7 bases. The V and J ends lost 5 bases and 5 bases, in that order; junction bases with no gene match: 9. Germline CDR1 and CDR2: MGHDK and SYGVNS. The CDR3 has 14 residues. Here the CDR3 reads CASSQQTGRNEQYF. Written as DNA, the CDR3 is TGTGCCAGCAGTCAACAGACAGGGCGGAACGAGCAGTACTTC.

The chain couples TRBV14 to TRBJ2-1, with TRBD1 matching over 7 bases. CDR1 and CDR2 from the germline V gene are SGHDN and FVKESK. There are 16 residues in the CDR3. V trimming: 1 base; J trimming: 10 bases; junction bases outside the gene matches: 13. CDR3 nucleotides: TGTGCCAGCAGCCAAGCCCCAGGTGTACAGGGGTGGGAGCAGTTCTTC. This codes for CASSQAPGVQGWEQFF.

V is TRBV30 and J is TRBJ1-5; D perhaps matches TRBD1 (5 bases). The germline V gene has CDR1 GTSNPN and CDR2 SVGIG (reference sequence). This CDR3 has 14 residues. Trimming cost V 4 bases and J 7 bases, with 17 bases left between them. The chain's CDR3 is CAWTAQGAWQPQHF. CDR3 coding DNA: TGTGCCTGGACCGCGCAGGGTGCGTGGCAGCCCCAGCATTTT.

This clonotype was seen only a few times. V gene TRBV4-2 combines with J gene TRBJ2-7; 7 positions agree with TRBD2. The CDR3 sequence is 21 residues long. Germline loops: CDR1 LGHNA, CDR2 YNFKEQ. Losses at the gene ends were 2 bases for V and 2 bases for J; bases not matched to a gene: 24. The CDR3: CASSQLISRLADHVTPYEQYF. The CDR3 nucleotides read TGTGCCAGCAGCCAATTAATTAGTAGGCTAGCGGATCACGTGACCCCCTACGAGCAGTACTTC.

The chain uses TRBV20-1 and TRBJ2-7, with 8 positions matching TRBD2. The CDR3 extends over 15 amino acids. Looked up from germline, CDR1 is DFQATT and CDR2 is SNEGSKA (reference sequence). V dropped 3 bases and J dropped 5; count of bases not matched to a gene: 12. The DNA of the CDR3 is TGCAGTGCTAGTGGTCGTCTAGCGGGTAGTAACGAGCAGTACTTC. Its protein product is CSASGRLAGSNEQYF.

This clonotype was picked up many times. The rearrangement joins TRBV5-1 to TRBJ1-5; D is unresolved. Germline values: CDR1 SGHRS, CDR2 YFSETQ. V lost 5 bases and J lost 0, with 12 bases in between. This CDR3 has 15 residues. The CDR3 DNA reads as TGCGCCAGCAGGTGGACGGTGGATAGCAATCAGCCCCAGCATTTT. It encodes CASRWTVDSNQPQHF.

This chain uses TRBV24-1 with TRBJ1-1; unclear D gene. The CDR3 contains 13 residues. The germline CDR1 and CDR2 sequences are KGHDR and SFDVKD. V lost 4 bases, J lost 8 bases, and 13 bases lay in between. The CDR3 sequence is CATSERGGSEAFF. The CDR3 DNA reads as TGTGCCACCAGTGAGCGGGGAGGGTCCGAAGCTTTCTTT.

As concerns this clonotype: A much larger clone is a single base away; this may be a read error. The V call is TRBV10-3, the J call TRBJ1-2; TRBD1 might be the D (5 bases). This CDR3 spans 14 amino acids. CDR1 is ENHRY, CDR2 SYGVKD, per germline. V was cut by 5 bases and J by 8 bases, with 18 bases left in between. In DNA form, the CDR3 reads TGTGCCATCAGTTACTCGAATGCGGGGCGCGGCTACACCTTC. Translated, it gives CAISYSNAGRGYTF.

There are a few counts of this clonotype. CDR3 in DNA: TGTGCCAGCAGGGGACAGGGTGGCACTGAAGCTTTCTTT. Translated, it gives CASRGQGGTEAFF. This chain uses TRBV2 with TRBJ1-1; 9 bases agree with TRBD1. The CDR3 is 13 amino acids. The germline gives CDR1 SNHLY, CDR2 FYNNEI. J lost 4 bases, V lost 6 bases, and 3 bases had no gene match.